The 10 T cell receptor beta chains below were found in one sample sequenced in a study of blood T cell repertoires in COVID-19. Data came from immunoSEQ multiplex PCR; TCRdb stores just in-frame clones and leaves some out. This sample has around 170,000 clones, with about 87% found just once. Source material: peripheral blood. Source of these receptors: a woman aged 25-40 years with acute or convalescent COVID-19.

This rearrangement joins TRBV27 to TRBJ2-7, with D possibly TRBD1 on 5 matching bases. Looked up from germline, CDR1 is MNHEY and CDR2 is SMNVEV (reference sequence). The CDR3 is 15 residues long. Deletions cut 3 bases from V and 2 bases from J, with 14 bases between. The CDR3, as DNA: TGTGCCAGCAGTTTGGTAGGGGCTCCACCCTACGAGCAGTACTTC. It translates to CASSLVGAPPYEQYF.

This sequence joins TRBV11-2 and TRBJ1-2; maybe TRBD1 (6 bases). V was pared by 3 bases and J by 3 bases, with 17 bases between. The germline V gene has CDR1 SGHAT and CDR2 FQNNGV. The CDR3 sequence is 16 residues long. CDR3 protein: CASSLIPGQPYYGYTF. CDR3 sequence (DNA): TGTGCCAGCAGCTTGATACCGGGACAACCCTACTATGGCTACACCTTC.

The chain recombines TRBV10-3 with TRBJ2-3; weak D call: TRBD2 (7 bases). Germline V gene data show CDR1 as ENHRY and CDR2 as SYGVKD. Trimming shortened V by 6 bases and J by 6 bases, and 13 bases separated the two germline ends. This CDR3 comprises 13 residues. CDR3 coding DNA: TGTGCCATCAGCGGGGGGCGCGATGATACGCAGTATTTT. Amino acid sequence: CAISGGRDDTQYF.

The J gene is TRBJ2-7, the V gene TRBV29-1, with 12 nucleotides matching TRBD2. The CDR3 totals 14 residues. The trim removed 4 bases at V and 4 bases at J, leaving 5 bases unmatched. Germline CDR1 is SQVTM and CDR2 is ANQGSEA. The CDR3 DNA is TGCAGCGTTGGGAGTCTAGCGGGAGGGTACGAGCAGTACTTC. It is translated as CSVGSLAGGYEQYF.

A few counts support this clone. The V and J genes are TRBV4-2 and TRBJ2-7; the match to TRBD1 covers 9 bases. There are 15 residues in the CDR3. With V trimmed by 3 bases and J by 5 bases, 8 bases remained unmatched. The V gene's germline CDR1 is LGHNA and CDR2 YNFKEQ. The CDR3 here is CASSHLGDRAHEQYF. The CDR3, as DNA: TGTGCCAGCAGCCACCTTGGGGACAGGGCCCACGAGCAGTACTTC.

This chain connects TRBV6-5 to TRBJ1-1; tentatively, D is TRBD1 (6 bases). V lost 7 bases and J 11 bases, leaving 20 bases between the germline ends. CDR1 is MNHEY and CDR2 is SVGAGI in the germline V gene. The CDR3 consists of 13 residues. The CDR3 loop reads CASIQGRPRVAFF. The CDR3 nucleotides read TGTGCCAGCATCCAGGGGCGTCCGAGGGTTGCTTTCTTT.

The rearrangement joins TRBV28 to TRBJ2-1; the D is unclear. V dropped 5 bases and J dropped 11 bases, with 10 bases sitting between them. There are 11 residues in the CDR3. CDR1 MDHEN and CDR2 SYDVKM come from the germline V gene. CDR3 bases: TGTGCCAGCAGTCACCGACACCAGCAGTTCTTC. Encoded protein: CASSHRHQQFF.

The J gene is TRBJ2-4, the V gene TRBV6-1; 13 positions match TRBD2. The V gene end was trimmed by 3 bases and the J gene end by 8 bases; junction bases not matched to a gene: 7. Germline CDR1 MNHNS, CDR2 SASEGT. This CDR3 has 16 residues. CDR3 sequence reads: CASSDTGLAGLYIQYF. The CDR3 coding sequence is TGTGCCAGCAGTGACACGGGACTAGCGGGACTGTACATTCAGTACTTC.

The gene calls are TRBV6-1 and TRBJ2-1; D is perhaps TRBD1 (6 bases). Looked up from germline, CDR1 is MNHNS and CDR2 is SASEGT. The CDR3 contains 11 residues. The V end was cut by 5 bases, the J end by 15 bases, with 14 bases between. CDR3: CASSSRDNPFF. For the CDR3, the DNA is TGTGCCAGCAGTTCCCGGGACAACCCGTTCTTC.

The rearrangement uses TRBV6-6 and TRBJ2-5, with D possibly matching TRBD1 (5 bases). This CDR3 region has 16 residues. The ends were cut back, 7 bases at V and 0 bases at J, with 18 bases in the middle. In germline, CDR1 is MNHNY, CDR2 SVGAGI (reference sequence). The CDR3 region has the DNA TGTGCCAGCACTCCTAGGACACTAACGTACCAAGAGACCCAGTACTTC. Its protein product is CASTPRTLTYQETQYF.